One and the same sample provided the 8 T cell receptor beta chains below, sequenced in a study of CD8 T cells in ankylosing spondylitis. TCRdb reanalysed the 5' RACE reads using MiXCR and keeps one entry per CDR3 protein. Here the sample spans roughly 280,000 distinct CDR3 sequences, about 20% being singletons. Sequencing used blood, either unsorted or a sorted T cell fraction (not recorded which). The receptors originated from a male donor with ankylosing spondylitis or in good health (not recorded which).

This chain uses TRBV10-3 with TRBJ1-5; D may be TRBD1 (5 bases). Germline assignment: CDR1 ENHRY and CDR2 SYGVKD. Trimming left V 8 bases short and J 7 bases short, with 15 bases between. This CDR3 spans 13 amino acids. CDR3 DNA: TGTGCCATCTCACAAGGGGTTGACCAGCCCCAGCATTTT. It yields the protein CAISQGVDQPQHF.

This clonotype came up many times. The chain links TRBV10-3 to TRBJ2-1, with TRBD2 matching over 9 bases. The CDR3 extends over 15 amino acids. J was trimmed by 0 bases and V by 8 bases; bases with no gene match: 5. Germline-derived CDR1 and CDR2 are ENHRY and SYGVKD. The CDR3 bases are TGTGCCATCTGGGATAGCGGGAGCTCCTACAATGAGCAGTTCTTC. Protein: CAIWDSGSSYNEQFF.

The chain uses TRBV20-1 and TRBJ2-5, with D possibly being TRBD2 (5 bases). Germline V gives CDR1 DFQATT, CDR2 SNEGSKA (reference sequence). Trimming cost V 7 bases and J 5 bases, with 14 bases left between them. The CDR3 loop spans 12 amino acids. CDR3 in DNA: TGCAGTGGGTCAGAGGGCCGCGAGACCCAGTACTTC. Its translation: CSGSEGRETQYF.

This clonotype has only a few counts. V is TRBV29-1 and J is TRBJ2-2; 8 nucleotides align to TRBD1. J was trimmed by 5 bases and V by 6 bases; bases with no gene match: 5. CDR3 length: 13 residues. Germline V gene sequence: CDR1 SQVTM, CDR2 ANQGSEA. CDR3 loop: CSVLTGATGELFF. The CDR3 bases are TGCAGCGTCCTGACAGGGGCTACCGGGGAGCTGTTTTTT.

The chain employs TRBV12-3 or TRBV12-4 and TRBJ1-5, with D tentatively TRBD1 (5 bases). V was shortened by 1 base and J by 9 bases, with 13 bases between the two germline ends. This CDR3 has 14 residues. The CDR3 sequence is CASSLVGTRTPQHF. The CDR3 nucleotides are TGTGCCAGCAGTTTAGTCGGGACGCGGACGCCCCAGCATTTT.

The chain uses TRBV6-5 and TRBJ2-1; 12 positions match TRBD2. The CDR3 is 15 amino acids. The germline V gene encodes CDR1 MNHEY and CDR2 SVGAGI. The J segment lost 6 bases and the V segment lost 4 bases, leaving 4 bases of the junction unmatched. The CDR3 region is CASSLTSGGSNEQFF. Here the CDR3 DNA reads TGTGCCAGCAGTTTGACTAGCGGGGGATCCAATGAGCAGTTCTTC.

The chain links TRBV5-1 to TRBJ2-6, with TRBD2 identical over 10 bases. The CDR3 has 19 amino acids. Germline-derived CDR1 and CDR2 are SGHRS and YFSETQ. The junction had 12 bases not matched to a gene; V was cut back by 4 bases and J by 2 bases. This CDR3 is CASSPLVASGSPGANVLTF. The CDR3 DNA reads TGCGCCAGCAGCCCCCTCGTGGCTAGCGGGAGTCCTGGGGCCAACGTCCTGACTTTC.

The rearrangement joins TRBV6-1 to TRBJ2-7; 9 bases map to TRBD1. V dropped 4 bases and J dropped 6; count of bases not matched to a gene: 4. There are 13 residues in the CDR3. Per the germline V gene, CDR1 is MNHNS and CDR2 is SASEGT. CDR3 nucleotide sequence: TGTGCCAGCAGTGCTCGACAGGGGGTCGAGCAGTACGTC. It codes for CASSARQGVEQYV.